Listed here are 11 T cell receptor beta chains from one sample, sequenced in a study of Graves' ophthalmopathy and Graves' hyperthyroidism. Amplification of the TCR beta CDR3 regions used RNA transcripts (as template). The first round was an RT-PCR with HTBI primers, and the second round was a multiplex PCR. Via MiXCR, TCRdb re-called the multiplex PCR reads, giving one row per CDR3 protein. The sample lists fewer than 650,000 distinct CDR3 sequences, about a fifth occurring once. The material sequenced was peripheral blood. These TCRs come from a young woman with stable Graves' hyperthyroidism. Some clones in this sample may be carry-over from other donors' samples.

The sample holds many counts of this clonotype. V usage is TRBV5-1 and J usage is TRBJ2-5; tentatively, D is TRBD1 or TRBD2 (5 bases each). V lost 4 bases and J 1 base, leaving 14 bases between the germline ends. CDR1 is SGHRS, CDR2 YFSETQ, per germline. The CDR3 runs 15 residues. CDR3 region: CASSRSAGGQETQYF. As DNA, the CDR3 is TGCGCCAGCAGCCGTAGCGCTGGGGGCCAAGAGACCCAGTACTTC.

This clonotype has ten or more counts. The rearrangement joins TRBV2 to TRBJ1-1, with 8 bases lining up with TRBD1. The germline V gene encodes CDR1 SNHLY and CDR2 FYNNEI. This CDR3 has 16 residues. Unmatched junction bases numbered 14, after V lost 7 bases and J lost 4 bases. The CDR3 sequence is CASNSRDRNLLTEAFF. The CDR3 DNA sequence: TGTGCCAGCAACAGCCGGGACAGGAATTTGCTCACTGAAGCTTTCTTT.

This clonotype was seen ten or more times. V is TRBV10-1 and J is TRBJ1-1; no definite D call. Trimming shortened V by 6 bases and J by 1 base, and 9 bases separated the two germline ends. CDR3 length: 13 residues. Germline V lookup: CDR1 WNHNN, CDR2 SYGVQD (reference sequence). CDR3 in amino acids: CASSAGQNTEAFF. The CDR3 DNA reads TGCGCCAGCAGCGCCGGGCAGAACACTGAAGCTTTCTTT.

This clonotype has at least ten counts. The chain has TRBV12-5 and TRBJ1-5; D might be TRBD1 (5 bases). Germline values: CDR1 LGHNT, CDR2 FRNRAP. CDR3 size: 16 residues. Trimming cost V 5 bases and J 6 bases, with 20 bases left between them. CDR3 protein: CASGPPSAGTVQPQHF. CDR3 bases: TGTGCTAGTGGTCCTCCCTCCGCAGGGACGGTTCAGCCCCAGCATTTT.

This clonotype has a count of ten or more. This chain uses TRBV7-2 with TRBJ2-7; D might be TRBD1 (6 bases). Germline loops: CDR1 SGHTA, CDR2 FQGNSA. V was cut by 1 base and J by 2 bases, with 9 bases left in between. There are 14 residues in the CDR3. The DNA of the CDR3 is TGTGCCAGCAGCTTAGGGGGGCAACCCTACGAGCAGTACTTC. Protein product: CASSLGGQPYEQYF.

This clonotype has only a few counts. One end of the junction is discordant with germline, which a read error may explain. V is TRBV12-3 or TRBV12-4 and J is TRBJ1-3; tentative D call: TRBD1 (5 bases). The CDR3 is 14 amino acids. CDR3 DNA sequence: TGTGTCAGCAGTATGACAGTTGGTGGAAACACCATATATTTT. It yields the protein CVSSMTVGGNTIYF.

The chain couples TRBV20-1 to TRBJ2-6; TRBD2 matches at 14 bases. The CDR3 spans 19 residues. CDR1 is DFQATT and CDR2 is SNEGSKA in the germline V gene (reference sequence). Trimming cost V 3 bases and J 0 bases; bases outside gene matches: 7. The CDR3, as DNA: TGCAGTGCTAGCCTTGGGACTAGCGGGAGTAGCTCTGGGGCCAACGTCCTGACTTTC. Translating gives CSASLGTSGSSSGANVLTF.

This clonotype was seen at least ten times. This chain links TRBV19 with TRBJ1-2; D ambiguous. V lost 5 bases and J lost 3, with 16 bases in between. The length of the CDR3 is 15 residues. Germline V CDR1 and CDR2: LNHDA, SQIVND (reference sequence). The CDR3 loop is CASSGGSVLYYGYTF. DNA for the CDR3: TGTGCCAGTAGTGGAGGGTCGGTATTATACTATGGCTACACCTTC. Full variable domain (remainder filled in from reference TRBV19 and TRBJ1-2): DGGITQSPKYLFRKEGQNVTLSCEQNLNHDAMYWYRQDPGQGLRLIYYSQIVNDFQKGDIAEGYSVSREKKESFPLTVTSAQKNPTAFYLCASSGGSVLYYGYTFGSGTRLTVV.

The rearrangement links TRBV27 to TRBJ2-5, with TRBD2 matching 10 bases. V lost 2 bases to trimming and J lost 1 base; unmatched junction nucleotides: 13. The CDR3 is 19 residues long. CDR1 and CDR2 from the germline V gene are MNHEY and SMNVEV (reference sequence). The CDR3, as DNA: TGTGCCAGCAGTTTACGATCTCCTAGCGGGGGAGGGACCCAAGAGACCCAGTACTTC. Amino acid sequence: CASSLRSPSGGGTQETQYF.

This clonotype showed up many times. The V and J genes are TRBV20-1 and TRBJ2-7, with a weak D call TRBD2 (5 bases). Trimming pared 5 bases from V and 3 bases from J, leaving 11 bases between. CDR1 is DFQATT and CDR2 is SNEGSKA in the germline V gene (reference sequence). The CDR3 runs 12 residues. The CDR3 DNA sequence: TGCAGTGCTCCGACTACAGTCTACGAGCAGTACTTC. It specifies CSAPTTVYEQYF.

This clonotype was seen many times. The gene calls are TRBV6-1 and TRBJ1-1, with TRBD1 matching over 10 bases. This CDR3 contains 14 residues. V was clipped by 6 bases and J by 6 bases; unmatched bases: 7. Germline CDR1 is MNHNS and CDR2 is SASEGT. CDR3 loop: CASRRGQGIAEAFF. The CDR3 nucleotides read TGTGCCAGCAGGAGGGGACAGGGGATCGCTGAAGCTTTCTTT.